The sequence of this TCR beta chain was determined in a study of identical twins. TCRdb analysed the 5' RACE reads with MiXCR anew, one entry per CDR3 protein. The data hold 1.5 million to 2 million distinct CDR3 sequences, with around 33% observed a single time. This clonotype was counted between two and nine times. Trimming shortened V by 6 bases and J by 2 bases, and 17 bases separated the two germline ends. This CDR3 is built from 15 residues. Germline values: CDR1 SGHVS, CDR2 FQNEAQ. Sequenced input: cord blood. The chain combines TRBV7-8 with TRBJ2-7; D assignment may be TRBD1 or TRBD2 (5 bases each). The source of this sequence is a newborn girl in good health. The CDR3 sequence: CASRPRGAKPYEQYF. The CDR3 coding sequence is TGTGCCAGCAGACCCCGGGGCGCGAAACCCTACGAGCAGTACTTC.